A selection of T cell receptor beta chains follows, all from one sample in a study of shared clonotypes between healthy human individuals. Some clones are missing from TCRdb's copy, which holds only in-frame ones; the method was immunoSEQ multiplex PCR. The sample has about 2.4 million clones, around 94% seen once. Sequenced: naive CD4+ T cells sorted from blood. The receptors were gathered from a man between 18 and 35 years old in good health. Both conserved end residues are part of each CDR3. A D gene is named only where the DNA matches it firmly. Size is stated for part of the rows, as once, few or many counts, or as a class when the clone is expanded.

abundance: .
j_gene: TRBJ2-3
d_gene: .
v_gene: TRBV28
CDR3aa: CASRIRGASTDTQYF
CDR3nt: TGTGCCAGCAGGATCCGGGGAGCTAGCACAGATACGCAGTATTTT

abundance: .
j_gene: TRBJ2-1
d_gene: .
v_gene: TRBV28
CDR3aa: CASSLVRAEQFF
CDR3nt: TGTGCCAGCAGTTTAGTCCGAGCTGAGCAGTTCTTC

abundance: .
j_gene: TRBJ2-6
d_gene: .
v_gene: TRBV19
CDR3aa: CASSIDLRGAGANVLTF
CDR3nt: TGTGCCAGTAGTATAGATCTACGGGGAGCTGGGGCCAACGTCCTGACTTTC

abundance: .
j_gene: TRBJ2-3
d_gene: .
v_gene: TRBV7-9
CDR3aa: CASSLARLPTDTQYF
CDR3nt: TGTGCCAGCAGCTTAGCGAGACTACCCACAGATACGCAGTATTTT

abundance: few
j_gene: TRBJ2-7
d_gene: .
v_gene: TRBV18
CDR3aa: CASSPQAETGQYF
CDR3nt: TGTGCCAGCTCACCACAGGCCGAAACCGGGCAGTACTTC

abundance: few
j_gene: TRBJ1-4
d_gene: .
v_gene: TRBV6-6
CDR3aa: CASSEWLVNEKLFF
CDR3nt: TGTGCCAGCAGTGAGTGGTTAGTTAATGAAAAACTGTTTTTT

abundance: .
j_gene: TRBJ2-7
d_gene: TRBD1
v_gene: TRBV9
CDR3aa: CASSASPQQGVGDEQYF
CDR3nt: TGTGCCAGCAGCGCCTCCCCTCAACAGGGGGTAGGGGACGAGCAGTACTTC

abundance: .
j_gene: TRBJ2-7
d_gene: TRBD1
v_gene: TRBV27
CDR3aa: CASSKWARDRAISSYEQYF
CDR3nt: TGTGCCAGCAGTAAATGGGCTAGGGACAGGGCAATCAGCTCCTACGAGCAGTACTTC

abundance: .
j_gene: TRBJ2-3
d_gene: TRBD1
v_gene: TRBV28
CDR3aa: CASSDRGSFSTPTQYF
CDR3nt: TGTGCCAGCAGTGACAGGGGAAGCTTTTCCACCCCTACGCAGTATTTT

abundance: .
j_gene: TRBJ1-2
d_gene: TRBD1
v_gene: TRBV28
CDR3aa: CASSAGTAGRGYTF
CDR3nt: TGTGCCAGCAGTGCCGGGACAGCTGGTCGGGGCTACACCTTC

abundance: .
j_gene: TRBJ2-5
d_gene: TRBD2
v_gene: TRBV7-9
CDR3aa: CASSLVLAGGPETQYF
CDR3nt: TGTGCCAGCAGCTTAGTACTAGCGGGGGGGCCAGAGACCCAGTACTTC

abundance: .
j_gene: TRBJ2-5
d_gene: .
v_gene: TRBV30
CDR3aa: CAWGLVEETQYF
CDR3nt: TGTGCCTGGGGATTAGTGGAAGAGACCCAGTACTTC

abundance: .
j_gene: TRBJ2-5
d_gene: .
v_gene: TRBV10-2
CDR3aa: CASSSRLLGETQYF
CDR3nt: TGCGCCAGCAGCTCCCGACTCCTCGGAGAGACCCAGTACTTC

abundance: .
j_gene: TRBJ2-3
d_gene: TRBD2
v_gene: TRBV5-1
CDR3aa: CASSLLGLVPLVGTQYF
CDR3nt: TGCGCCAGCAGCTTGCTGGGACTAGTACCGTTAGTGGGTACGCAGTATTTT